Listed below are T cell receptor beta chains from one sample, sequenced in a study of PD-L1 blockade in urothelial cancer. Repertoires were generated with immunoSEQ multiplex PCR, while TCRdb's copy carries only in-frame clones and drops some. The sample lists over 450 clones; roughly 36% were seen once. This sample comprised tumor tissue, obtained before atezolizumab (anti-PD-L1) treatment. These receptors all stem from a woman between 65 and 79 years old with urothelial cancer. The CDR3 runs from the conserved cysteine through the conserved F or W. Each record gives: J gene, D gene, clone size, V gene, CDR3 protein, CDR3 DNA. D genes are given only for firm matches. Only part of the rows carry a size: once, few, many, or a class if the clone is expanded.

>TRBJ1-5|.|.|TRBV30
CAWSVPGTASGQPQHF
TGTGCCTGGAGTGTACCCGGAACAGCTAGCGGTCAGCCCCAGCATTTT
>TRBJ2-3|.|.|TRBV5-1
CASSSVRSSRTDTQYF
TGCGCCAGCAGCAGCGTACGCAGCTCCCGCACAGATACGCAGTATTTT
>TRBJ2-5|TRBD1|.|TRBV28
CASSRLRQGAPETQYF
TGTGCCAGCAGTCGCCTTAGACAGGGGGCGCCTGAGACCCAGTACTTC
>TRBJ1-5|.|few|TRBV19
CASRGGSENQPQHF
TGTGCCAGTAGGGGCGGGTCCGAAAATCAGCCCCAGCATTTT
>TRBJ2-6|.|.|TRBV6-8
CASNSYGRDNSGANVLTF
TGTGCCAGCAACAGTTACGGCAGGGACAACTCTGGGGCCAACGTCCTGACTTTC
>TRBJ1-5|.|.|TRBV30
CAWSVGRQPQHF
TGTGCCTGGAGTGTTGGGAGGCAGCCCCAGCATTTT
>TRBJ2-7|TRBD1|few|TRBV6-8
CAISQDRGPYEQYF
TGTGCCATCAGTCAAGACAGGGGGCCATACGAGCAGTACTTC
>TRBJ2-1|.|.|TRBV18
CASSPFLSGAHNEQFF
TGTGCCAGCTCACCATTTTTAAGTGGTGCCCACAATGAGCAGTTCTTC
>TRBJ2-1|.|.|TRBV28
CASSSIGGRQFF
TGTGCCAGCAGTTCCATTGGGGGAAGACAGTTCTTC
>TRBJ1-1|TRBD1|.|TRBV18
CASSPLGQGPEAFF
TGTGCCAGCTCACCGCTAGGACAGGGCCCTGAAGCTTTCTTT
>TRBJ1-2|.|.|TRBV11-3
CASSLDGQFYGYTF
TGTGCCAGCAGCTTGGATGGGCAGTTCTATGGCTACACCTTC
>TRBJ1-1|TRBD1|.|TRBV18
CASSRDRGNTEAFF
TGTGCCAGCTCACGGGACAGGGGGAACACTGAAGCTTTCTTT
>TRBJ1-2|TRBD1|.|TRBV19
CASSPQTGFDYGYTF
TGTGCCAGTAGTCCTCAGACAGGGTTTGACTATGGCTACACCTTC
>TRBJ1-6|.|large|TRBV6-8
CASGLLANSPLHF
TGTGCCAGCGGGCTGTTGGCCAATTCACCCCTCCACTTT
>TRBJ2-7|.|few|TRBV6-8
CASSGGTGGAREQYF
TGTGCCAGCAGTGGGGGAACAGGAGGCGCGAGGGAGCAGTACTTC
>TRBJ2-1|.|.|TRBV19
CASSPEGSGALFF
TGTGCCAGTAGTCCCGAAGGAAGCGGAGCCCTATTCTTC
>TRBJ1-3|.|large|TRBV11-3
CASSSQGSGNTIYF
TGTGCCAGCAGCTCGCAGGGTTCTGGAAACACCATATATTTT
>TRBJ2-5|.|few|TRBV19
CASRRRRETQYF
TGTGCCAGTAGGAGGCGTCGGGAGACCCAGTACTTC
>TRBJ2-7|.|few|TRBV7-6
CASSPVGDNSEQYF
TGTGCCAGCAGCCCCGTGGGGGACAACAGCGAGCAGTACTTC
>TRBJ2-5|.|medium-sized|TRBV11-3
CASSLTGKTQETQYF
TGTGCCAGCAGCTTAACGGGTAAAACCCAAGAGACCCAGTACTTC
>TRBJ2-5|TRBD1|.|TRBV29-1
CSVEDPTGPFQETQYF
TGCAGCGTTGAAGACCCGACAGGGCCCTTCCAAGAGACCCAGTACTTC
>TRBJ2-6|TRBD2|.|TRBV30
CAWSGGSGSPRSF
TGTGCCTGGAGTGGGGGCAGCGGGAGCCCCCGGTCTTTC
>TRBJ2-3|TRBD2|.|TRBV18
CASSPGTSGRDTQYF
TGTGCCAGCTCACCCGGGACTAGCGGGCGAGATACGCAGTATTTT
>TRBJ2-6|.|few|TRBV11-3
CASSICTSRQSRANVLTF
TGTGCCAGCAGCATTTGTACATCTCGACAAAGTCGGGCCAACGTCCTGACTTTC
>TRBJ1-1|.|.|TRBV9
CASSVGRNTEAFF
TGTGCCAGCAGCGTAGGGCGGAACACTGAAGCTTTCTTT
>TRBJ2-1|.|few|TRBV7-6
CASSLEGIGVDEQFF
TGTGCCAGCAGCTTGGAGGGTATTGGGGTGGATGAGCAGTTCTTC
>TRBJ2-1|TRBD1|few|TRBV11-3
CASSFPFDRDRDRGEQFF
TGTGCCAGCAGCTTCCCATTCGACCGGGACAGGGATCGGGGTGAGCAGTTCTTC
>TRBJ2-2|.|.|TRBV29-1
CSVAHSGTGELFF
TGCAGCGTTGCTCATAGCGGTACCGGGGAGCTGTTTTTT
>TRBJ2-7|TRBD1|once|TRBV28
CASSLSGTGDSYEQYF
TGTGCCAGCAGTTTATCTGGGACAGGGGACTCCTACGAGCAGTACTTC
>TRBJ1-1|.|.|TRBV25-1
CASSEYGGTEAFF
TGTGCCAGCAGTGAATACGGGGGCACTGAAGCTTTCTTT
>TRBJ2-7|TRBD1|.|TRBV28
CVSRGGTGGLYEQYF
TGTGTCAGCAGAGGAGGGACAGGTGGTCTCTACGAGCAGTACTTC
>TRBJ2-7|TRBD1|.|TRBV29-1
CSVASVGQGRSEQYF
TGCAGCGTTGCTTCTGTTGGACAGGGCAGAAGCGAGCAGTACTTC
>TRBJ1-2|.|.|TRBV9
CARRTDSLYGYTF
TGTGCCAGGCGAACGGACAGCCTCTATGGCTACACCTTC
>TRBJ1-5|TRBD1|medium-sized|TRBV11-3
CASSPTGSNQPQHF
TGTGCCAGCAGCCCGACAGGGAGCAATCAGCCCCAGCATTTT
>TRBJ1-4|TRBD1|few|TRBV6-1
CAISEGQGGNEKLFF
TGTGCCATCAGTGAAGGACAGGGCGGTAATGAAAAACTGTTTTTT
>TRBJ2-2|TRBD1|.|TRBV6-8
CASGTANTGELFF
TGTGCCAGCGGGACAGCGAACACCGGGGAGCTGTTTTTT
>TRBJ1-3|.|few|TRBV9
CASSEEPGFGNTIYF
TGTGCCAGCAGCGAGGAACCAGGGTTTGGAAACACCATATATTTT
>TRBJ2-7|TRBD1|few|TRBV4-1
CASSQDVWTGNYEQYF
TGCGCCAGCAGCCAAGATGTGTGGACAGGGAACTACGAGCAGTACTTC
>TRBJ1-2|.|few|TRBV28
CASSGPNYGYTF
TGTGCCAGCAGCGGACCCAACTATGGCTACACCTTC
>TRBJ1-2|TRBD1|.|TRBV19
CASSPRDRGNNYGYTF
TGTGCCAGTAGTCCCCGGGACAGGGGAAATAACTATGGCTACACCTTC
>TRBJ2-1|.|few|TRBV10-3
CAISEGPGFYNEQFF
TGTGCCATCAGTGAGGGGCCGGGGTTCTACAATGAGCAGTTCTTC
>TRBJ2-7|.|few|TRBV28
CASSRRKTGGRAEYEQYF
TGTGCCAGCAGTCGCAGGAAAACAGGGGGGAGGGCCGAGTACGAGCAGTACTTC
>TRBJ1-4|.|medium-sized|TRBV11-3
CASSLGDDGLSEKLFF
TGTGCCAGCAGCTTAGGGGACGACGGGTTGAGTGAAAAACTGTTTTTT
>TRBJ1-2|.|.|TRBV19
CASSVAGTYGYTF
TGTGCCAGTAGTGTGGCAGGGACCTATGGCTACACCTTC
>TRBJ1-1|.|.|TRBV18
CASSRGGDDTEAFF
TGTGCCAGCTCTCGCGGGGGGGATGACACTGAAGCTTTCTTT
>TRBJ1-5|.|few|TRBV23-1
CASTTRGHHYSNQPQHF
TGCGCCAGCACGACCAGGGGACACCATTATAGCAATCAGCCCCAGCATTTT
>TRBJ2-1|.|few|TRBV9
CASTAGDWSYNEQFF
TGTGCCAGCACGGCAGGGGATTGGTCCTACAATGAGCAGTTCTTC
>TRBJ2-1|TRBD2|.|TRBV28
CASSFVLAGYYNEQFF
TGTGCCAGCAGTTTTGTGCTAGCGGGATACTACAATGAGCAGTTCTTC
>TRBJ1-1|.|few|TRBV18
CASSPTENTEAFF
TGTGCCAGCTCACCCACAGAGAACACTGAAGCTTTCTTT
>TRBJ2-1|TRBD2|.|TRBV30
CAWSPPRLAGGHHSYNEQFF
TGTGCCTGGAGTCCTCCCCGACTAGCGGGAGGGCATCACTCCTACAATGAGCAGTTCTTC